This T cell receptor beta chain was captured by sequencing in a study of T cell changes during pregnancy in multiple sclerosis. This CDR3 is built from 15 residues. Germline values: CDR1 MNHNS, CDR2 SASEGT. V was pared by 1 base and J by 7 bases, with 4 bases of the junction left unmatched. Profiled with immunoSEQ multiplex PCR; TCRdb holds only in-frame clones, not every one. The sample carries about 60,000 clones, approximately 93% recorded once. V is TRBV6-1 and J is TRBJ2-1, with TRBD2 matching over 10 bases. This sample comprised CD8+ T cells from peripheral blood mononuclear cells, obtained in the second trimester of pregnancy. The TCR comes from a female donor with multiple sclerosis, enrolled in a pregnancy study. CDR3 in DNA: TGTGCCAGCAGTGAAGACGTAGCGGGGGGAAATGAGCAGTTCTTC. Its protein product is CASSEDVAGGNEQFF.